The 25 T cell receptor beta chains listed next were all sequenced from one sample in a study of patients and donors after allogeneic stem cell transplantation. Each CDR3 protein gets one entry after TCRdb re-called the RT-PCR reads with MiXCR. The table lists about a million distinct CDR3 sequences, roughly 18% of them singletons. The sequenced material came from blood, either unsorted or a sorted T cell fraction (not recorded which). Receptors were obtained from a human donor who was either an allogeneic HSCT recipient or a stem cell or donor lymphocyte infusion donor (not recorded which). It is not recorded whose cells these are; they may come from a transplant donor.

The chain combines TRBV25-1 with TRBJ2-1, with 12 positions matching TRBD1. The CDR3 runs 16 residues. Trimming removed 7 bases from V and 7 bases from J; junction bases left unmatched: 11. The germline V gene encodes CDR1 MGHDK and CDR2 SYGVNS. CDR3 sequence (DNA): TGTGCCAGCACTCGGACGGGACAGGGGGCAAGAAATGAGCAGTTCTTC. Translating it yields CASTRTGQGARNEQFF. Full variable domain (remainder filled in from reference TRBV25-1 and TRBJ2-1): EADIYQTPRYLVIGTGKKITLECSQTMGHDKMYWYQQDPGMELHLIHYSYGVNSTEKGDLSSESTVSRIRTEHFPLTLESARPSHTSQYLCASTRTGQGARNEQFFGPGTRLTVL.

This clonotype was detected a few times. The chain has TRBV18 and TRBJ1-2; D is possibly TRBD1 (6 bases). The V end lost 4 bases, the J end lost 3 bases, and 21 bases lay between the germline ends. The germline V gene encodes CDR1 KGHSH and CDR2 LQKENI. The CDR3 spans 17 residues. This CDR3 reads CASSLETGQLPHYGYTF. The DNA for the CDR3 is TGTGCCAGCTCACTCGAGACGGGACAACTACCTCACTATGGCTACACCTTC.

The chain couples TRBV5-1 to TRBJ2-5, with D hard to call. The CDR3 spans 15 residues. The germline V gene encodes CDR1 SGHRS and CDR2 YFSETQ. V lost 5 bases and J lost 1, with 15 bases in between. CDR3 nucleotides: TGCGCCAGCAGTACAAAAGGTGCTGGCCAAGAGACCCAGTACTTC. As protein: CASSTKGAGQETQYF.

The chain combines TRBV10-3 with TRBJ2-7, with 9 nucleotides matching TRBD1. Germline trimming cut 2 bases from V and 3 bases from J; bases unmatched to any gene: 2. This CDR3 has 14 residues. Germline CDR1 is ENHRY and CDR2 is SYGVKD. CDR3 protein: CAISEMGQGYEQYF. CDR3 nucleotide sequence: TGTGCCATCAGTGAGATGGGACAGGGCTACGAGCAGTACTTC.

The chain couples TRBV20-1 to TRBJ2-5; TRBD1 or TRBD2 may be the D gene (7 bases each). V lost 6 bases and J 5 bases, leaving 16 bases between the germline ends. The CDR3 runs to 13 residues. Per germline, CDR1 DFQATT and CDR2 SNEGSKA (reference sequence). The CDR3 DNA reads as TGCAGTGCCGTTGACAGGGAGGGGGAGACCCAGTACTTC. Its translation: CSAVDREGETQYF.

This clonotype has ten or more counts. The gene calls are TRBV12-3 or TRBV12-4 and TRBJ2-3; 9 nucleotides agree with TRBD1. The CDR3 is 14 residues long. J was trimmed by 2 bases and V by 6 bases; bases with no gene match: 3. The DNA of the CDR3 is TGTGCCAGCAGGACAGGGGGATTCACAGATACGCAGTATTTT. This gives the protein CASRTGGFTDTQYF.

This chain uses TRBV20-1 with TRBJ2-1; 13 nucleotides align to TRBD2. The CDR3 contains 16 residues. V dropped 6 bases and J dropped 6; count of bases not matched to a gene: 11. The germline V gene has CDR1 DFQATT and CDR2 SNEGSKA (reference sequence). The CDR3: CSANHPGTSGINEQFF. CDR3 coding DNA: TGCAGTGCGAACCATCCCGGGACTAGCGGGATCAATGAGCAGTTCTTC.

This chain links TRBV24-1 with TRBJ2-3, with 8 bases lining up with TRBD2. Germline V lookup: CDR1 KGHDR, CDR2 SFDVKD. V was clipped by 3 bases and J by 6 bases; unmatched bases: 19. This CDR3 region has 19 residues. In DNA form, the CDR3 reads TGTGCCACCAGTGATCCTCTTACCTTAGCGGGAAACGATCGGGATACGCAGTATTTT. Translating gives CATSDPLTLAGNDRDTQYF.

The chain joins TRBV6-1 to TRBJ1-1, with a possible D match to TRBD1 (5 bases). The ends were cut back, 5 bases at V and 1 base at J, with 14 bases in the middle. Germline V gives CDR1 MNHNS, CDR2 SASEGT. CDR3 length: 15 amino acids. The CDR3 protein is CASSPLTAWNTEAFF. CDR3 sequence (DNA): TGTGCCAGCAGTCCCCTGACAGCCTGGAACACTGAAGCTTTCTTT.

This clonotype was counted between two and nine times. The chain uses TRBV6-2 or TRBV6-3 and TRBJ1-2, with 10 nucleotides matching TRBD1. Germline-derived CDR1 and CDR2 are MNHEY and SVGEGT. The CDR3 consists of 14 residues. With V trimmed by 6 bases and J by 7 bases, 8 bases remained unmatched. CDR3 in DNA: TGTGCCAGCAGAAGACAGGGGGCAGGAAGTGGCTACACCTTC. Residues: CASRRQGAGSGYTF.

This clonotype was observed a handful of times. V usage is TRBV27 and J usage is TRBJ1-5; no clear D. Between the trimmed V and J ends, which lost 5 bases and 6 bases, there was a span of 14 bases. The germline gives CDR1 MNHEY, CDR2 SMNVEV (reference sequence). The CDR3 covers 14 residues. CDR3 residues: CASSPWEGSQPQHF. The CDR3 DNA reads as TGTGCCAGCAGTCCATGGGAGGGTAGTCAGCCCCAGCATTTT.

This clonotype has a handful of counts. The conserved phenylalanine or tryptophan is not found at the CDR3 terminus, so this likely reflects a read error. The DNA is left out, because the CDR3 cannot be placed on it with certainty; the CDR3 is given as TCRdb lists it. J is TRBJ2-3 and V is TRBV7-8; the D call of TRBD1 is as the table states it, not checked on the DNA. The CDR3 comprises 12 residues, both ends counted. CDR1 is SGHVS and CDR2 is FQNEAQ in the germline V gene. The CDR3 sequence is CASSAREKRIHL.

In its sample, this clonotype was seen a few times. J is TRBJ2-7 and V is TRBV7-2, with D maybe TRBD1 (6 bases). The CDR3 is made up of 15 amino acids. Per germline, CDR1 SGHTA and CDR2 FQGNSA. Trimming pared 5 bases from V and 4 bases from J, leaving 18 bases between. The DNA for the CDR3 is TGTGCCAGCAGCCCCCTAGGAACAGGGCGGTACGAGCAGTACTTC. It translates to CASSPLGTGRYEQYF.

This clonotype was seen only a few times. The CDR3 sequence: CASSQVGLRGQRPSGNTIYF. In DNA form, the CDR3 reads TGCGCCAGCAGCCAAGTGGGTCTCAGAGGACAGCGACCCTCTGGAAACACCATATATTTT. The chain couples TRBV4-1 to TRBJ1-3, with a weak D call TRBD1 (6 bases). This CDR3 has 20 residues. Trimming stripped 1 base from V and 0 bases from J, with 22 bases between. Germline-derived CDR1 and CDR2 are MGHRA and YSYEKL.

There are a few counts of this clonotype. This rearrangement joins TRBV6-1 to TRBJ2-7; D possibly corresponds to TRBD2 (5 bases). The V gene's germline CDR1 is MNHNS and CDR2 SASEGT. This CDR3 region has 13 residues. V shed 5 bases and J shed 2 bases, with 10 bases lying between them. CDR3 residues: CASSRVEAYEQYF. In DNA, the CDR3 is TGTGCCAGCAGTCGAGTGGAGGCCTACGAGCAGTACTTC.

Here the CDR3 DNA reads TGCAGTGCTAGAGAGGTGGGTCTAGCGGACCACAATGAGCAGTTCTTC. It specifies CSAREVGLADHNEQFF. V is TRBV20-1 and J is TRBJ2-1, with 7 bases matching TRBD2. V gave up 0 bases and J gave up 5 bases; unmatched junction bases: 10. Germline CDR1 DFQATT, CDR2 SNEGSKA (reference sequence). The CDR3 sequence is 16 residues long.

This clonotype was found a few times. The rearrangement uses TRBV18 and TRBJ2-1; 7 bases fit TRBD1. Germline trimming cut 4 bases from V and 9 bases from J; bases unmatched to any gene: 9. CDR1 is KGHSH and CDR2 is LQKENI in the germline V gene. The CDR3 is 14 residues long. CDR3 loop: CASSLFDRAREQFF. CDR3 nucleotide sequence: TGTGCCAGCTCACTCTTCGACAGGGCCCGTGAGCAGTTCTTC.

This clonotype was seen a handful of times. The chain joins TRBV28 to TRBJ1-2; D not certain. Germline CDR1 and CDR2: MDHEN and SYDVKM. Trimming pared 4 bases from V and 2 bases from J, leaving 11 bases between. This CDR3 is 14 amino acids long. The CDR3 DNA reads TGTGCCAGCAGTTCCGGAGTTGGGAACTATGGCTACACCTTC. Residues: CASSSGVGNYGYTF.

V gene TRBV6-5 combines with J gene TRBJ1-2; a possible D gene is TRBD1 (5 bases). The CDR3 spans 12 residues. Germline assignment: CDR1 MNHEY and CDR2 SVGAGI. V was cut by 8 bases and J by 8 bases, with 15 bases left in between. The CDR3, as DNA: TGTGCCAGCTGGGACGGCGAGGACGGCTACACCTTC. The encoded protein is CASWDGEDGYTF.

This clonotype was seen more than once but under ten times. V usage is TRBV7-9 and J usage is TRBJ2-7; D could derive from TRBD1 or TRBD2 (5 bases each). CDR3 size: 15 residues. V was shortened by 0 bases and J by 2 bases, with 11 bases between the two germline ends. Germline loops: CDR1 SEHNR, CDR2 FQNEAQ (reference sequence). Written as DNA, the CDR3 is TGTGCCAGCAGCTTAGCGGGGGAGAGGGCCTACGAGCAGTACTTC. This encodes CASSLAGERAYEQYF.

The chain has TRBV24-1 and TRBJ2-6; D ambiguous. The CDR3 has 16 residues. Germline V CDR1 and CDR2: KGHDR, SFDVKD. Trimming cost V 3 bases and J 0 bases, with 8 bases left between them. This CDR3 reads CATSDKASSGANVLTF. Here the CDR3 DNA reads TGTGCCACCAGTGATAAGGCCAGCTCTGGGGCCAACGTCCTGACTTTC.

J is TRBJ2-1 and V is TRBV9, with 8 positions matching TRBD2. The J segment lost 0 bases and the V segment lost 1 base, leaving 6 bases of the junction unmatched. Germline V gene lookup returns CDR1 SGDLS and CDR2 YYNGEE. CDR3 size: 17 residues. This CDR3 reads CASSVFLAGSSYNEQFF. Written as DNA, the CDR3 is TGTGCCAGCAGCGTATTTTTAGCGGGGAGCTCCTACAATGAGCAGTTCTTC. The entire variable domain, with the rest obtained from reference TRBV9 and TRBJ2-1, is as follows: DSGVTQTPKHLITATGQRVTLRCSPRSGDLSVYWYQQSLDQGLQFLIQYYNGEERAKGNILERFSAQQFPDLHSELNLSSLELGDSALYFCASSVFLAGSSYNEQFFGPGTRLTVL.

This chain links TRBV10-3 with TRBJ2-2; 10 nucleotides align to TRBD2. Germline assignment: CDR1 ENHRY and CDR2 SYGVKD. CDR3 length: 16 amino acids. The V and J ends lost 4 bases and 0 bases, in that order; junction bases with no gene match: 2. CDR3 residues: CAISVGLATNTGELFF. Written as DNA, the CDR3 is TGTGCCATCAGTGTGGGACTAGCGACGAACACCGGGGAGCTGTTTTTT.

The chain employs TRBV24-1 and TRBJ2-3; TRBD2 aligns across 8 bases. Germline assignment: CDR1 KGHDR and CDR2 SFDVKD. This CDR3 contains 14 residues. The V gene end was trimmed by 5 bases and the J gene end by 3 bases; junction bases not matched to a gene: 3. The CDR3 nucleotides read TGTGCCACCAGTGTAGAGCGGGAGACAGATACGCAGTATTTT. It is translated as CATSVERETDTQYF.

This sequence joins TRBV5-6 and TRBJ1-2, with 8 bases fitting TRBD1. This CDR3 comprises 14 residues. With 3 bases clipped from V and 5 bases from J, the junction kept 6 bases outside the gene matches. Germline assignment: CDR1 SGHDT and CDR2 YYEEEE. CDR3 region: CASSSRDRFYGYTF. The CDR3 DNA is TGTGCCAGCAGCTCCCGGGACAGGTTTTATGGCTACACCTTC.